The source of this T cell receptor beta chain is a study of T cell responses to AZD1222 COVID-19 vaccine. General study points: Only six people who got AZD1222 tested seropositive at baseline. At 160-218 and 743-854, vaccine-associated CD4 TCRs were dominant, and they spanned spike. Among spike-specific TCRs, nearly half reportedly target unmutated variant regions.

TCRdb's copy holds only in-frame clones and misses some; the assay was immunoSEQ multiplex PCR. Of around 130,000 clones listed, about 88% were seen once; the top ten hold around 3.1%. Per germline, CDR1 MNHEY and CDR2 SVGAGI. The CDR3 contains 16 residues. J was trimmed by 0 bases and V by 4 bases; bases with no gene match: 2. In the case of this clone: The antigen is not known.

Pooling of second doses given at about 4 or about 12 weeks was done. The sequence was collected from an adult who received the AZD1222 COVID-19 vaccine. The material sequenced was peripheral blood, taken 28 days after the second AZD1222 dose. V gene TRBV6-5 combines with J gene TRBJ2-6; the match to TRBD1 covers 8 bases. The CDR3 region has the DNA TGTGCCAGCAGTTGGACAGGGAACTCTGGGGCCAACGTCCTGACTTTC. Its translation is CASSWTGNSGANVLTF.